This is a list of T cell receptor beta chains from one sample in a study of neurological immune-mediated disorders. TCRdb processed the 5' RACE reads anew with MiXCR; each CDR3 protein has one entry. This sample yields 70,000 to 95,000 distinct CDR3 sequences, of which around 14% are seen a single time; roughly 5% belongs to the top ten. The sequencing sample was made of PBMCs. These receptors were taken from a female donor with HTLV-1-associated myelopathy (HAM/TSP). Both conserved end residues are part of each CDR3. A D gene is named only where the DNA matches it firmly. The size entry is marked missing in some rows and otherwise reads once, few, many or a size class.

clone size,J gene,V gene,D gene,CDR3 DNA,CDR3 protein
many,TRBJ2-2,TRBV7-3,NA,TGTGCCAGCAGCTCGTCCGGGCTCGGGGAGCTGTTTTTT,CASSSSGLGELFF
many,TRBJ1-1,TRBV20-1,NA,TGCAGTGCTAGAGACGGATACACTGAAGCTTTCTTT,CSARDGYTEAFF
few,TRBJ2-5,TRBV30,NA,TGTGCCTGGGGGGGCCCGTACCAAGAGACCCAGTACTTC,CAWGGPYQETQYF
NA,TRBJ2-5,TRBV4-1,NA,TGCGCCAGCAGCCAAGGCAGAGCAAGAGAGACCCAGTACTTC,CASSQGRARETQYF
many,TRBJ2-1,TRBV5-1,NA,TGCGCCAGCAGCTTGTTCGTTGGGGGCTCCTACAATGAGCAGTTCTTC,CASSLFVGGSYNEQFF
many,TRBJ2-7,TRBV20-1,TRBD1,TGCAGTGCCAGAGGACAGGAGAGCGACGAGCAGTACTTC,CSARGQESDEQYF
NA,TRBJ2-7,TRBV27,NA,TGTGCCAGCAGTTTTCATTCAGGCGGGGTTGGACCAACCTACGAGCAGTACTTC,CASSFHSGGVGPTYEQYF
NA,TRBJ2-7,TRBV7-8,TRBD1,TGTGCCAGCAGCTTAGCCGCCCGGGACAGGGGTTACGAGCAGTACTTC,CASSLAARDRGYEQYF
NA,TRBJ2-7,TRBV20-1,NA,TGCAGTGTTACCCCAGAGCTTCTTCGTTACGAGCAGTACTTC,CSVTPELLRYEQYF
NA,TRBJ1-2,TRBV28,TRBD1,TGTGCCAGCACTAACCGGACAGGCGGTCATGGCTACACCTTC,CASTNRTGGHGYTF
many,TRBJ1-3,TRBV5-1,NA,TGCGCCAGCAGCGAGAGCTCTGGAAACACCATATATTTT,CASSESSGNTIYF
many,TRBJ1-3,TRBV7-9,NA,TGTGCCAGCAGCTCAACAGGGATCAACACCGGAAACACCATATATTTT,CASSSTGINTGNTIYF
NA,TRBJ1-5,TRBV4-1,TRBD1,TGCGCCAGCAGCCAAGGCCCCAGGGACAGGGGAAGAGGTCAGCCCCAGCATTTT,CASSQGPRDRGRGQPQHF
many,TRBJ2-3,TRBV5-1,NA,TGCGCCAGCAGCTTGGGGGCCCCAGATACGCAGTATTTT,CASSLGAPDTQYF
few,TRBJ2-7,TRBV12-3/TRBV12-4,TRBD1,TGTGCCAGCAGTCCACAGGGGGACTACGAGCAGTACTTC,CASSPQGDYEQYF
many,TRBJ2-3,TRBV28,TRBD2,TGTGCCAGCAGTCGCAATAGCGGGGGGGCCCCGAATTTT,CASSRNSGGAPNF
NA,TRBJ2-7,TRBV20-1,TRBD2,TGCAGTGCTAGAGACCATAGCGGGGGTAGCTCCTACGAGCAGTACTTC,CSARDHSGGSSYEQYF
many,TRBJ2-3,TRBV12-3/TRBV12-4,NA,TGTGCCAGCAGTTACGTGATCACAGATACGCAGTATTTT,CASSYVITDTQYF
NA,TRBJ1-1,TRBV5-1,TRBD1,TGCGCCAGCAGCTCCGGACGGGGACAGGGGATGAACACTGAAGCTTTCTTT,CASSSGRGQGMNTEAFF
many,TRBJ2-3,TRBV12-3/TRBV12-4,TRBD1,TGTGCCAGCAGTTTAGAGGGACAGAGGACAGATACGCAGTATTTT,CASSLEGQRTDTQYF
many,TRBJ2-5,TRBV4-1,NA,TGCGCCAGCAGCCAAGATCCCCCTACCTACCAAGAGACCCAGTACTTC,CASSQDPPTYQETQYF
many,TRBJ1-4,TRBV3-1,NA,TGTGCCAGCAGCCAAGAACAGTCGGAAAAACTGTTTTTT,CASSQEQSEKLFF
many,TRBJ2-7,TRBV5-1,NA,TGCGCCAGCAGCTATCAACGGCCCGAATGGTCCTACGAGCAGTACTTC,CASSYQRPEWSYEQYF
NA,TRBJ2-3,TRBV24-1,NA,TGTGCCACCAGCTATGGGGGGGGCGCCCCAGATACGCAGTATTTT,CATSYGGGAPDTQYF
many,TRBJ2-5,TRBV12-3/TRBV12-4,TRBD1,TGTGCCAGCAGTTTAGCAGGGGGCGCGGAGACCCAGTACTTC,CASSLAGGAETQYF
many,TRBJ2-7,TRBV3-1,TRBD2,TGTGCCAGCAGCCGCGGACAAGCGGGGGATTCCTACGAGCAGTACTTC,CASSRGQAGDSYEQYF
many,TRBJ2-5,TRBV20-1,NA,TGCAGTGCTAGAGCCTTATTTGCCCAAGAGACCCAGTACTTC,CSARALFAQETQYF
NA,TRBJ2-2,TRBV9,NA,TGTGCCAGCAGCGCCACCGGGTGGACCGGGGAGCTGTTTTTT,CASSATGWTGELFF
many,TRBJ2-1,TRBV5-1,NA,TGCGCCAGCAGCTTGTTCGCTGGCAATGAGCAGTTCTTC,CASSLFAGNEQFF
few,TRBJ2-1,TRBV9,NA,TGTGCCAGCAGCGTAGGTGGGGGAGACTACAATGAGCAGTTCTTC,CASSVGGGDYNEQFF
many,TRBJ2-1,TRBV3-1,TRBD1,TGTGCCAGCACCATGACAGGGCTCGATGAGCAGTTCTTC,CASTMTGLDEQFF
many,TRBJ2-6,TRBV20-1,NA,TGCAGTGCTGGGACTCCGCGCTCTGGGGCCAACGTCCTGACTTTC,CSAGTPRSGANVLTF
many,TRBJ2-5,TRBV6-1,TRBD1,TGTGCCATACGACAGGGGGAGACCCAGTACTTC,CAIRQGETQYF
many,TRBJ2-1,TRBV11-2,NA,TGTGCCAGCATGTTGCTAGCTAGCGCCCACAATGAGCAGTTCTTC,CASMLLASAHNEQFF
many,TRBJ2-4,TRBV5-1,TRBD1,TGCGCCAGCAGCCTACGACAGGGGGCAAACATTCAGTACTTC,CASSLRQGANIQYF
many,TRBJ2-7,TRBV6-1,TRBD2,TGTGCCAGCAAACTAGCGGGGGGCTCCTACGAGCAGTACTTC,CASKLAGGSYEQYF
medium-sized,TRBJ2-1,TRBV7-9,NA,TGTGCCAGCACCCGGCACGGTTACAATGAGCAGTTCTTC,CASTRHGYNEQFF
many,TRBJ2-1,TRBV12-3/TRBV12-4,NA,TGTGCCAGCAGTTTGGCACAGGTAGACAATGAGCAGTTCTTC,CASSLAQVDNEQFF
many,TRBJ2-3,TRBV10-3,TRBD2,TGTGCCATTTCTATTTCCGGGACTAGCGGGCGGGCAGATACGCAGTATTTT,CAISISGTSGRADTQYF
many,TRBJ2-2,TRBV5-1,NA,TGCGCCAGCAGCTTGTATGGACAGAACACCGGGGAGCTGTTTTTT,CASSLYGQNTGELFF
many,TRBJ2-1,TRBV20-1,TRBD2,TGCAGTGCTAGTCGGGGCGGGGGGGCCGTTCTTAGTGAGTTCTTC,CSASRGGGAVLSEFF
NA,TRBJ2-3,TRBV30,NA,TGTGCCTGGAAGGGGGCGGCTAGCGGGCTCACAGATACGCAGTATTTT,CAWKGAASGLTDTQYF
few,TRBJ2-3,TRBV3-1,NA,TGTGCCAGCAGCCAAGGGGCTGACAGCATCCACGGCACAGATACGCAGTATTTT,CASSQGADSIHGTDTQYF
many,TRBJ2-7,TRBV6-2/TRBV6-3,TRBD2,TGTGCCAGCAGTTACCATAGCGGGGAGACCTACGAGCAGTACTTC,CASSYHSGETYEQYF
many,TRBJ1-2,TRBV28,NA,TGTGCCAGCAGGGGGGAACGGGGCTACACCTTC,CASRGERGYTF
many,TRBJ2-3,TRBV6-1,NA,TGTGCCAGCAGGGGGGGCGGTACAGATACGCAGTATTTT,CASRGGGTDTQYF